This T cell receptor beta chain stems from a study of blood T cell repertoires in COVID-19. Overall study context: The cDNA or gDNA used as material had been derived from T cells, B-cell-depleted T cells, or PBMCs.

Assay: immunoSEQ multiplex PCR; the TCRdb copy retains only in-frame clones and omits some. The profile shows about 120,000 clones, around 80% of them singletons. The germline V and J ends were trimmed by 3 bases and 1 base, with 13 bases remaining between them. The CDR3 length is 15 residues. The germline CDR1 and CDR2 sequences are SGDLS and YYNGEE. The sample taken for sequencing was peripheral blood. The chain combines TRBV9 with TRBJ1-1, with D possibly TRBD1 on 6 matching bases. The origin of this receptor is a man aged 35 to 55 with active or convalescent COVID-19. CDR3 DNA: TGTGCCAGCAGCGCATTACAGGGTGGGAACACTGAAGCTTTCTTT. This codes for CASSALQGGNTEAFF.